The sequence of this T cell receptor beta chain was determined in a study of radiotherapy plus CTLA-4 blockade in lung cancer. Chemo-refractory metastatic non-small-cell lung cancer patients received focal radiation with ipilimumab CTLA-4 blockade. General study findings and limits: In blood, after radiotherapy plus ipilimumab, tumor-derived TCR clones expanded.

Clones were read by immunoSEQ multiplex PCR, and TCRdb kept only the in-frame ones, dropping some. The sample includes about 45,000 clones, roughly 59% of them seen just once. About this clone: Its antigen remains unknown.

Germline V gene lookup returns CDR1 GTSNPN and CDR2 SVGIG (reference sequence). The CDR3 is 14 amino acids. Trimming pared 2 bases from V and 7 bases from J, leaving 17 bases between. The input for sequencing was peripheral blood, taken from a patient treated with radiotherapy plus ipilimumab. This clonotype was obtained from a human donor with non-small cell lung cancer who had a partial response to radiotherapy plus ipilimumab. The V gene is TRBV30, the J gene TRBJ1-2; D remains unclear. The CDR3 region is CAWSLSVVSVGYTF. The CDR3 coding sequence is TGTGCCTGGAGTCTGTCCGTCGTTTCGGTTGGCTACACCTTC. The full variable domain, completed using reference TRBV30 and TRBJ1-2, is SQTIHQWPATLVQPVGSPLSLECTVEGTSNPNLYWYRQAAGRGLQLLFYSVGIGQISSEVPQNLSASRPQDRQFILSSKKLLLSDSGFYLCAWSLSVVSVGYTFGSGTRLTVV.